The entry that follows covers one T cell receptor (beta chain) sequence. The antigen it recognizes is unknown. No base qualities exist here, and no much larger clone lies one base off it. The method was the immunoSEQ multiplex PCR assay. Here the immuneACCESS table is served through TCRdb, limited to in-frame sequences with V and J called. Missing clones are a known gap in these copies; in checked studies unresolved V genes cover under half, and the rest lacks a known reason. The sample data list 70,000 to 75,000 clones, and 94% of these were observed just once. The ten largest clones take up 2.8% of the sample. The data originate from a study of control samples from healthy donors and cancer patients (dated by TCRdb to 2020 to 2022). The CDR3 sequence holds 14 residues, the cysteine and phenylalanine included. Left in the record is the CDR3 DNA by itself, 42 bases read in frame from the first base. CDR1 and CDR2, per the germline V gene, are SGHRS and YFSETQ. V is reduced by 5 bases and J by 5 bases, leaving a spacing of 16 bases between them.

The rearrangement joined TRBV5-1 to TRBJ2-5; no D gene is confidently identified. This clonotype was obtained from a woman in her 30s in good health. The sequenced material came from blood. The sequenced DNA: TGCGCCAGCAGACCGGGCCCCCTGGAGGAGACCCAGTACTTC. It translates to CASRPGPLEETQYF.